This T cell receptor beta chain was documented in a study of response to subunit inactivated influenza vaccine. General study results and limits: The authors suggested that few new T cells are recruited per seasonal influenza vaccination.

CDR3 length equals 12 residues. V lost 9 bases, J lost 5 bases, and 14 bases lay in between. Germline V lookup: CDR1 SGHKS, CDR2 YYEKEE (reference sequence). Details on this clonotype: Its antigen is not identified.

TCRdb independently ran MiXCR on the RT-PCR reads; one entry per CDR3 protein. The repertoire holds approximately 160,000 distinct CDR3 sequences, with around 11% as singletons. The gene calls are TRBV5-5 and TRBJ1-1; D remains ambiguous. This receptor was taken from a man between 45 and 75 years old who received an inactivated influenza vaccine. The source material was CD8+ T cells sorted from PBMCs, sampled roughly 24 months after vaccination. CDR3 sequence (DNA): TGTGCCATGGGCCCCGGGTGGACTGAAGCTTTCTTT. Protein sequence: CAMGPGWTEAFF.